The T cell receptor (beta chain) under discussion was sequenced for a study of vaccination effects on CD4 cells after COVID-19. On the study more broadly: Post-vaccine draws lagged the second dose by a median of 72 days.

This CDR3 comprises 16 residues. Germline V gene data show CDR1 as PRHDT and CDR2 as FYEKMQ (reference sequence). Deletions cut 5 bases from V and 2 bases from J, with 18 bases between. On this clone: Its specificity is unknown.

Within the ViraFEST assay, antigen-specific CD4+ T cells underwent expansion with viral peptide pools prior to sequencing. Scientists isolated CD4+ T cells after a roughly 9-day culture period ended. Each person got two doses of an mRNA SARS-CoV-2 vaccine, BNT162b2 or mRNA-1273. TCRdb's copy holds only in-frame clones and misses some; the assay was immunoSEQ multiplex PCR. The sample records about 59,000 clones, around four fifths being singletons. The study's findings and limits: Just 1 of 255 vaccine-induced clones in healthy recipients was cross-reactive.

This chain links TRBV13 with TRBJ1-2; D gene unclear. The sequences come from CD4+ T cells from PBMCs cultured with HCoV-OC43 spike peptides, collected after COVID-19 vaccination. Described subset: HCoV-OC43 spike overlapping peptide pool stimulation. This sequence originates from a human donor who received a COVID-19 vaccine. The CDR3 nucleotides read TGTGCCAGCAGCCTGGGAGGGAAAACTTGGAACTATGGCTACACCTTC. Amino acid sequence: CASSLGGKTWNYGYTF. Full variable domain (rest looked up from reference TRBV13 and TRBJ1-2): AAGVIQSPRHLIKEKRETATLKCYPIPRHDTVYWYQQGPGQDPQFLISFYEKMQSDKGSIPDRFSAQQFSDYHSELNMSSLELGDSALYFCASSLGGKTWNYGYTFGSGTRLTVV.